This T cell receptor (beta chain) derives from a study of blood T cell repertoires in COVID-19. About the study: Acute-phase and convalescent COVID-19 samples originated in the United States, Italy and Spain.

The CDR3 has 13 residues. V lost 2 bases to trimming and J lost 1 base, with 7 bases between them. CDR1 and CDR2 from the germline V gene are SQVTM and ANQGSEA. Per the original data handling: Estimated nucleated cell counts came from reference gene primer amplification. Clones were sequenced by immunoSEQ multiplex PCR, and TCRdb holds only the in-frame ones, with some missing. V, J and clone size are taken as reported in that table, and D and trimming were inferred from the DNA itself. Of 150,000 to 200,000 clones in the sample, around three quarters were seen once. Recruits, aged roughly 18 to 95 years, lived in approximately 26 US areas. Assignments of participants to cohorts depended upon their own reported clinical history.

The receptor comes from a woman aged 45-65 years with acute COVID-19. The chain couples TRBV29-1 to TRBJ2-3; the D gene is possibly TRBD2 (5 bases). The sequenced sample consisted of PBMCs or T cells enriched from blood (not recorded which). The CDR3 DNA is TGCAGCGTTGAAATCGGGGGCACAGATACGCAGTATTTT. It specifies CSVEIGGTDTQYF.